The following is a T cell receptor beta chain sequence with its context. Its antigen remains unknown. Systemic immunosuppression or a history of autoimmune disease excluded patients. These data originate in a study of OX40 agonist ivuxolimab in advanced cancers. Background on the study: Ivuxolimab, an antibody that agonizes OX40 (CD134), was administered to the patients. Checkpoint inhibitors had been given previously to about 40% of patients.

The method was immunoSEQ multiplex PCR; TCRdb's version includes in-frame clones alone and lacks a portion of them. The top ten hold more than 13% of the sample, which has about 64,000 clones, approximately 92% seen once. General observations from the study: CD8+ T cells were the subset that, on average, had more expanded clones than CD4+.

The starting material was CD4+ or CD8+ T cells sorted from blood, obtained in a trial of the OX40 agonist ivuxolimab. The sequence came from an adult with an advanced solid tumor such as melanoma, head and neck, liver or kidney cancer.

CDR3 DNA sequence: TGTGCCAGCAGTTACTCGGGGGCGTACGAGCAGTACTTC. Protein sequence: CASSYSGAYEQYF. The chain employs TRBV28 and TRBJ2-7; D could derive from TRBD1 or TRBD2 (6 bases each). CDR3 size: 13 residues. The germline V and J ends were trimmed by 4 bases and 4 bases, with 11 bases remaining between them. The germline CDR1 and CDR2 sequences are MDHEN and SYDVKM.